The entry below gives a single T cell receptor (beta chain) sequence along with its context. Its target is not known. The entry originates in a study of cytomegalovirus exposure and HLA in healthy donors. PCR involved 60 Vbeta and 13 Jbeta primers. Sequencing used immunoSEQ multiplex PCR; TCRdb keeps in-frame clones, though not all of them. The sample includes under 200,000 clones, approximately 80% of them seen just once. This CDR3 comprises 14 residues. Trimming removed 0 bases from V and 3 bases from J, with 9 bases in between. CDR1 GTSNPN and CDR2 SVGIG come from the germline V gene (reference sequence). Findings and limits, study-wide: What TCR beta sequences reportedly achieved was accurate prediction of HLA-A and HLA-B alleles in most subjects. A later analysis found most CMV-associated TCR beta chains apparently HLA-restricted.

Sequenced material: PBMCs. The sequence was collected from a man between 25 and 39 years old in good health and CMV-seronegative. This chain uses TRBV30 with TRBJ1-3; no clear D. CDR3 nucleotides: TGTGCCTGGAGTGTACTTACCAATGGAAACACCATATATTTT. This codes for CAWSVLTNGNTIYF.